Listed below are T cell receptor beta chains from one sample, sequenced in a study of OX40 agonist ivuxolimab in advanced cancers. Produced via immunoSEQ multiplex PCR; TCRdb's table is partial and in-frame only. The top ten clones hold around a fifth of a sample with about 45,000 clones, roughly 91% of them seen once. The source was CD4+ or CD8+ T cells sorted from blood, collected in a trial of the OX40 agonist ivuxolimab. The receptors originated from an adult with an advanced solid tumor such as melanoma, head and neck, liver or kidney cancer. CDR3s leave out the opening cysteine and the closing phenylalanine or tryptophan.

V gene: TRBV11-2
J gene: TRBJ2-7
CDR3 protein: ASSRTGDYYEQY

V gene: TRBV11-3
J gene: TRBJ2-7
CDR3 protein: ASSPVGQDYEQY

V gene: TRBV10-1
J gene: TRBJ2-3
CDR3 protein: ASSRDTASGDTQY

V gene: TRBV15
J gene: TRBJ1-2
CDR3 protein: ATSEAGAHYGYT

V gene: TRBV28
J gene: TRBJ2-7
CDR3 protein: ASSSSSLGEQY

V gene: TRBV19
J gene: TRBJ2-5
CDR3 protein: ASSILLAGDSLIQETQY

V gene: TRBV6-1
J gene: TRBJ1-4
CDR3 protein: ASKRGTNEKLF

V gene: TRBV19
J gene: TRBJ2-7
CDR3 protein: ASSLGQFNEQY

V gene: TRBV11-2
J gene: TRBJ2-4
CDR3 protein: ASSPWVRDIQY

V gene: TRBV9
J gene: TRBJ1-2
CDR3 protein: ASSVADREVNYGYT

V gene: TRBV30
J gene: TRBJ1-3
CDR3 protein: AWSVMGGYTIY

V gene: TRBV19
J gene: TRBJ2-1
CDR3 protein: ASSIDNYNEQF

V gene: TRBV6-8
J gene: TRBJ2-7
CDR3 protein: ASSPGGGGYEQY

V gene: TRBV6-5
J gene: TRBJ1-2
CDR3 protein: ASSEDSDGYT

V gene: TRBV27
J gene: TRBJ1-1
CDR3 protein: ASSLTRGVNTEAF

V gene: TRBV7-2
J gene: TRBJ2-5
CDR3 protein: ASSFGLTGRETQY